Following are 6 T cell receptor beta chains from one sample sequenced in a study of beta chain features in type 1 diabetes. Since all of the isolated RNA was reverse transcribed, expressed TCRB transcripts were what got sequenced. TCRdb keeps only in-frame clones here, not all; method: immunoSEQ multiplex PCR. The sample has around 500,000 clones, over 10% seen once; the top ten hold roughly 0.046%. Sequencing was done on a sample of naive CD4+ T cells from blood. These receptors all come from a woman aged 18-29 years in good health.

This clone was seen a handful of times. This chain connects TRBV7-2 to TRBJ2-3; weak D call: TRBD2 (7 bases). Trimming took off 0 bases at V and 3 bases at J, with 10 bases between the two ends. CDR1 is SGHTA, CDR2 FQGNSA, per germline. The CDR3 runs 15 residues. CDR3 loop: CASSLAGGQTDTQYF. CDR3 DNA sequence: TGTGCCAGCAGCTTAGCGGGGGGGCAGACAGATACGCAGTATTTT.

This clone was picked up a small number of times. The CDR3 protein is CASSSRTGNQPQHF. In nucleotides, the CDR3 is TGTGCCAGCAGCTCTCGGACAGGTAATCAGCCCCAGCATTTT. This chain connects TRBV7-2 to TRBJ1-5, with TRBD1 matching 7 bases. The length of the CDR3 is 14 residues. V was clipped by 4 bases and J by 4 bases; unmatched bases: 4. The germline V gene has CDR1 SGHTA and CDR2 FQGNSA.

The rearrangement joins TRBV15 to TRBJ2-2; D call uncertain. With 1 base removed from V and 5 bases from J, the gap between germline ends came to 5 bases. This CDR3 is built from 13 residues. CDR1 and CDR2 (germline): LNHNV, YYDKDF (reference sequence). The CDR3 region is CATSRGKTGELFF. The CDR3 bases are TGTGCCACCAGCAGAGGCAAGACCGGGGAGCTGTTTTTT.

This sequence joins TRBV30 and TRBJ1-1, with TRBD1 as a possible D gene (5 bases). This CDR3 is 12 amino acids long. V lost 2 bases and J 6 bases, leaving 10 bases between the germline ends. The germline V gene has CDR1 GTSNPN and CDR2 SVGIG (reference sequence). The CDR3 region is CAWSPQGPEAFF. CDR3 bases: TGTGCCTGGAGTCCTCAGGGCCCTGAAGCTTTCTTT.

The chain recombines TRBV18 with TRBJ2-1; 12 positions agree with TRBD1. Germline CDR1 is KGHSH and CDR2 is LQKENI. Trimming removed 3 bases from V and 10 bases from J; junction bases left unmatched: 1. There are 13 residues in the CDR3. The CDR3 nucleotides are TGTGCCAGCTCACCGGGGACAGGGGGCGAGCAGTTCTTC. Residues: CASSPGTGGEQFF.

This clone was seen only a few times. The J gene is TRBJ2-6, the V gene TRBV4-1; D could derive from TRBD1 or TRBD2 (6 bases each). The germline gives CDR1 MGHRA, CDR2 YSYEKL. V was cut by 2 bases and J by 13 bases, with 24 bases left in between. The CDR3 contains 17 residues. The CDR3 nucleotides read TGCGCCAGCAGCCAAACGGTACCGAGGAGGGGGGCCCTAGTCCTGACTTTC. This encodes CASSQTVPRRGALVLTF.